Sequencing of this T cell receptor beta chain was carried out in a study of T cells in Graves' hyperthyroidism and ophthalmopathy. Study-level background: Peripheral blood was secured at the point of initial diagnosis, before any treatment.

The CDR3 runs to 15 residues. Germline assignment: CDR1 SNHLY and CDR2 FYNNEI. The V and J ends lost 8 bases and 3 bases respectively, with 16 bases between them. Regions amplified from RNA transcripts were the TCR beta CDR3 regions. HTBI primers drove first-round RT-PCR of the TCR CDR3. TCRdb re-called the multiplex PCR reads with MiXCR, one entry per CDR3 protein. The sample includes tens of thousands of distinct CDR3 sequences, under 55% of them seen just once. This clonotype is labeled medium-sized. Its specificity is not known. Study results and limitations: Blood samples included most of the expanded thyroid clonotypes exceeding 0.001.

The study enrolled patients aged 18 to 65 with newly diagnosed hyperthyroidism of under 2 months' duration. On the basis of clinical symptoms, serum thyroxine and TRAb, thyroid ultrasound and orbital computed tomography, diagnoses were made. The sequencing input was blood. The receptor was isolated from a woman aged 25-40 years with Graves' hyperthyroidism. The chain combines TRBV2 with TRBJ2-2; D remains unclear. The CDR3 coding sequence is TGTGCCAGCTCCACCGGGCCAGCGTACACCGGGGAGCTGTTTTTT. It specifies CASSTGPAYTGELFF. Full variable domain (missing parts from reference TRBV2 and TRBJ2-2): EPEVTQTPSHQVTQMGQEVILRCVPISNHLYFYWYRQILGQKVEFLVSFYNNEISEKSEIFDDQFSVERPDGSNFTLKIRSTKLEDSAMYFCASSTGPAYTGELFFGEGSRLTVL.